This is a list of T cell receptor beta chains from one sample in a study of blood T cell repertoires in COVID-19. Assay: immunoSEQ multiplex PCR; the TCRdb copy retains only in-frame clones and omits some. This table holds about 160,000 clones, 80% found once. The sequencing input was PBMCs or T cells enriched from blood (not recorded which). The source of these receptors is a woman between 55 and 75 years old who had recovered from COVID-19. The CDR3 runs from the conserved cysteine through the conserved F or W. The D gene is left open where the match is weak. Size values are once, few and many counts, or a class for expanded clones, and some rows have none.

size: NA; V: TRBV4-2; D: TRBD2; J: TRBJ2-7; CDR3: CASSQNQRGDFTQQYF; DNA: TGTGCCAGCAGCCAAAATCAGCGGGGGGACTTCACGCAGCAGTACTTC
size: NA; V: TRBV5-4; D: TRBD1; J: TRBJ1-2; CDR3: CASSSTGTGGYGYTF; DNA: TGTGCCAGCAGCTCAACCGGAACAGGGGGCTATGGCTACACCTTC
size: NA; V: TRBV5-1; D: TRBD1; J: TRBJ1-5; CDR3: CASSPRGDGGQPQHF; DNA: TGCGCCAGCAGCCCCAGGGGGGATGGGGGTCAGCCCCAGCATTTT
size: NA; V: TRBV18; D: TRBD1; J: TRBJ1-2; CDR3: CASSPGQDYYGYTF; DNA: TGTGCCAGCTCACCAGGACAGGATTACTATGGCTACACCTTC
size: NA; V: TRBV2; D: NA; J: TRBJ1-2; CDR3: CASSDGPTHYGYTF; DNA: TGTGCCAGCAGTGATGGGCCTACACACTATGGCTACACCTTC
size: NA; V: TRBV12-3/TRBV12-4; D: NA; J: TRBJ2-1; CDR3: CASSFAGREQFF; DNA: TGTGCCAGCAGTTTCGCGGGCCGAGAGCAGTTCTTC
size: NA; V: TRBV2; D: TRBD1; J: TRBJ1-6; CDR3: CASRGQGENSPLHF; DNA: TGTGCCAGCCGGGGACAGGGGGAGAATTCACCCCTCCACTTT
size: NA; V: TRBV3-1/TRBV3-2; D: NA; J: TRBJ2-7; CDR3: CASSQGRTFSYEQYF; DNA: TGTGCCAGCAGCCAAGGGAGGACCTTCTCCTACGAGCAGTACTTC
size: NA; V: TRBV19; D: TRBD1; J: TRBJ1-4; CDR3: CASRPRMTGNEKLFF; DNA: TGTGCCAGTAGGCCTCGAATGACAGGGAATGAAAAACTGTTTTTT
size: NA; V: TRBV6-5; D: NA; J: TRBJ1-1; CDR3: CASSYVAGPEAFF; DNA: TGTGCCAGCAGTTACGTGGCAGGGCCTGAAGCTTTCTTT
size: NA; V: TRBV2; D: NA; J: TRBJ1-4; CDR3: CASSSSWEESLATNEKLFF; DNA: TGTGCCAGCAGTTCCTCATGGGAGGAATCGCTTGCAACTAATGAAAAACTGTTTTTT
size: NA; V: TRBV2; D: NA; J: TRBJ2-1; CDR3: CASSERRTVNEQFF; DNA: TGTGCCAGCAGTGAGAGGCGAACGGTCAATGAGCAGTTCTTC
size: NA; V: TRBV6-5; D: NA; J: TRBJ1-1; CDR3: CASRLTGMNTEAFF; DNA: TGTGCCAGCAGATTGACAGGAATGAACACTGAAGCTTTCTTT
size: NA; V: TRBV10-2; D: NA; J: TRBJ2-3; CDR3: CASSEGGRGTQYF; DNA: TGCGCCAGCAGTGAGGGAGGTAGAGGTACGCAGTATTTT
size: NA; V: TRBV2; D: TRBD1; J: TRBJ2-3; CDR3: CASSPGQGLGTDTQYF; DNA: TGTGCCAGCAGTCCGGGACAGGGCTTAGGTACAGATACGCAGTATTTT
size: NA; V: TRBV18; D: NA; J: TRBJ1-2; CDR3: CASSPPDSYGYTF; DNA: TGTGCCAGCTCACCACCGGACAGCTATGGCTACACCTTC
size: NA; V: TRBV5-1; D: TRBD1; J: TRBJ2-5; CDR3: CASSLNRLGQGAEETQYF; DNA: TGCGCCAGCAGCTTGAATCGCTTAGGACAGGGGGCGGAAGAGACCCAGTACTTC
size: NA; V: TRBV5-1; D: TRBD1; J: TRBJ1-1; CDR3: CASSYRGDTEAFF; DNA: TGCGCCAGCAGCTACAGGGGGGATACTGAAGCTTTCTTT
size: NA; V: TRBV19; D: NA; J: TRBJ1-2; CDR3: CASSRGDYGYTF; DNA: TGTGCCAGTAGTAGGGGGGACTATGGCTACACCTTC
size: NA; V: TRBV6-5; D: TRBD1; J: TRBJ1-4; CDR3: CASSSPDRGLEKLFF; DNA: TGTGCCAGCAGTTCCCCGGACAGGGGGCTTGAAAAACTGTTTTTT
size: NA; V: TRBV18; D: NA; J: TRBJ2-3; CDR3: CASSPIRGKDSADTQYF; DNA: TGTGCCAGCTCACCGATCCGGGGTAAGGACTCTGCAGATACGCAGTATTTT
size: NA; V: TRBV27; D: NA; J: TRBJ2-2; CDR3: CASASMRNTGELFF; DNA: TGTGCCAGCGCCTCAATGAGAAACACCGGGGAGCTGTTTTTT
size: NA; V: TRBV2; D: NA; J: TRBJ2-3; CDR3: CASTSQGGRVTQYF; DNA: TGTGCCAGCACTAGCCAAGGCGGCCGTGTTACGCAGTATTTT
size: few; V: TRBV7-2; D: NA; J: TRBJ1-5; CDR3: CATSSVIYQPQHF; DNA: TGTGCCACCTCATCGGTGATATATCAGCCCCAGCATTTT
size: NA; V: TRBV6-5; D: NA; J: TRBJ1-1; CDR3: CATCSRSNTEAFF; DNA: TGTGCCACCTGTAGTCGGTCTAACACTGAAGCTTTCTTT
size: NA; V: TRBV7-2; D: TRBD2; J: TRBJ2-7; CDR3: CASSPAGRHLTYEQYF; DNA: TGTGCCAGCAGCCCCGCCGGGAGGCACCTTACCTACGAGCAGTACTTC